A single sample gave rise to the 5 T cell receptor beta chains below, sequenced in a study of human T cells and chemical hapten exposure. Researchers extracted total RNA from unfractionated whole blood. TCRdb recomputed calls from the 5' RACE reads with MiXCR, one row per CDR3 protein. Here the sample spans tens of thousands of distinct CDR3 sequences, approximately 7.7% being singletons. The receptors shown here come from a male donor in good health.

The chain is built from TRBV5-4 and TRBJ2-1; 11 bases fit TRBD2. Per the germline V gene, CDR1 is SGHNT and CDR2 is YYREEE (reference sequence). The CDR3 has 16 residues. Unmatched junction bases numbered 5, after V lost 2 bases and J lost 4 bases. CDR3: CASSFSTSGIYNEQFF. The CDR3 bases are TGTGCCAGCAGCTTCTCGACTAGCGGGATTTACAATGAGCAGTTCTTC.

The chain recombines TRBV29-1 with TRBJ2-1; 8 bases line up with TRBD1. This CDR3 comprises 13 residues. From germline, CDR1 is SQVTM and CDR2 ANQGSEA. The V gene end was trimmed by 4 bases and the J gene end by 9 bases; junction bases not matched to a gene: 8. The CDR3 DNA is TGCAGCGTTGCGGGGCAGGGGGCAGGTGAGCAGTTCTTC. This gives the protein CSVAGQGAGEQFF.

This clonotype was picked up many times. This chain connects TRBV5-6 to TRBJ2-7; D tentatively fits TRBD1 or TRBD2 (5 bases each). V was cut by 3 bases and J by 7 bases, with 23 bases left in between. CDR3 length: 16 residues. The germline gives CDR1 SGHDT, CDR2 YYEEEE. CDR3 loop: CASSSVPGPLANEQYF. The CDR3, as DNA: TGTGCCAGCAGCTCAGTTCCAGGGCCCCTAGCTAATGAGCAGTACTTC.

This clonotype was recorded a few times. The chain recombines TRBV5-1 with TRBJ1-1; D uncertain. CDR3 length: 14 residues. Trimming pared 2 bases from V and 0 bases from J, leaving 8 bases between. The germline V gene has CDR1 SGHRS and CDR2 YFSETQ. The CDR3, as DNA: TGCGCCAGCAGCTTCAGTGTACTGAACACTGAAGCTTTCTTT. This codes for CASSFSVLNTEAFF.

This clonotype was counted only a few times. The chain carries TRBV12-3 or TRBV12-4 and TRBJ2-3; unclear D gene. The CDR3 is 13 amino acids. Trimming left V 1 base short and J 2 bases short, with 4 bases between. In nucleotides, the CDR3 is TGTGCCAGCAGTTTAGGAGTCACAGATACGCAGTATTTT. Translated, it gives CASSLGVTDTQYF.